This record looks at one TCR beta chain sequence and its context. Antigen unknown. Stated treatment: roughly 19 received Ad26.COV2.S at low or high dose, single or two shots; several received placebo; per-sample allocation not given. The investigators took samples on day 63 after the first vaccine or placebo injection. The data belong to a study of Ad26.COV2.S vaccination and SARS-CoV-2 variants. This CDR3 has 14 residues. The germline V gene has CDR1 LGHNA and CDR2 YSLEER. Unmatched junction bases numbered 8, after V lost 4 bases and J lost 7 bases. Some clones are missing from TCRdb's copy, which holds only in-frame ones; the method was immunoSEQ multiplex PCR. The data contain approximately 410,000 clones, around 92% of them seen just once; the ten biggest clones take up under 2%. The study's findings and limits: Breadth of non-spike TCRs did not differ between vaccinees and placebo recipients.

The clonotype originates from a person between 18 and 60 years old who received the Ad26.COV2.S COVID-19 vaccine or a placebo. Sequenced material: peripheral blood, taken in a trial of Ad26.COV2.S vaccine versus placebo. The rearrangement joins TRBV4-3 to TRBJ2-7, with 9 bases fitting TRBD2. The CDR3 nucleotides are TGCGCCAGCAGCCGGGAGGCGCGGGGGGGGGAGCAGTACTTC. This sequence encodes CASSREARGGEQYF.